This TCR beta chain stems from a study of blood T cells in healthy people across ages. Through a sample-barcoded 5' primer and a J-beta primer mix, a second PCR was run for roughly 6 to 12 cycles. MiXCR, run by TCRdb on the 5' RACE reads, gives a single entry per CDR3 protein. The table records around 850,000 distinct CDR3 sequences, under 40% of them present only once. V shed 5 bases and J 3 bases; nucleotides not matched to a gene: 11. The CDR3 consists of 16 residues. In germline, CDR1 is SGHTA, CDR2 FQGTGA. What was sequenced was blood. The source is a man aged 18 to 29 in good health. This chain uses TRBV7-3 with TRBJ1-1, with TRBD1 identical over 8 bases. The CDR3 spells CASSPYADRDDTEAFF. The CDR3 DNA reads TGTGCCAGCAGCCCTTACGCGGACAGGGACGACACTGAAGCTTTCTTT. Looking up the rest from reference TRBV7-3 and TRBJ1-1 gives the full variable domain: GAGVSQTPSNKVTEKGKYVELRCDPISGHTALYWYRQSLGQGPEFLIYFQGTGAADDSGLPNDRFFAVRPEGSVSTLKIQRTERGDSAVYLCASSPYADRDDTEAFFGQGTRLTVV.